A single sample is the source of the 6 T cell receptor beta chains below, sequenced in a study of Ad26.COV2.S vaccination and SARS-CoV-2 variants (dated by TCRdb to the early 2020s). Library preparation employed the immunoSEQ multiplex PCR assay. This is the immuneACCESS table as TCRdb keeps it, with only in-frame sequences that have V and J called. A part of the clones is gone; compared with another copy, unresolved V genes explain less than half, and the rest is unexplained. Within this sample are about 680,000 clones, with around 92% of them counted one time only. The ten largest clones capture roughly 1.5% of the sample. The sample's treatment or condition label, in plain terms: 15 to 20 received Ad26.COV2.S at low or high dose, single or two shots; roughly 5 received placebo; per-sample allocation not given. Repertoires of vaccine and placebo recipients were sequenced from samples collected on day 63 after the first injection.

The material was peripheral blood, obtained in a trial of Ad26.COV2.S vaccine versus placebo. The origin of the receptors is a person between 18 and 65 years old who received the Ad26.COV2.S COVID-19 vaccine or a placebo.

This chain links TRBV15 with TRBJ2-3; 9 nucleotides agree with TRBD2. Germline-derived CDR1 and CDR2 are LNHNV and YYDKDF (reference sequence). V trimming: 4 bases; J trimming: 6 bases; junction bases outside the gene matches: 8. The CDR3 runs 15 residues. This chain's CDR3 is CATSTRLAEGDTQYF. CDR3 sequence (DNA): TGTGCCACCAGCACCCGACTAGCGGAAGGGGATACGCAGTATTTT.

The gene calls are TRBV7-2 and TRBJ2-7; TRBD1 matches 7 bases. J was trimmed by 2 bases and V by 5 bases; bases with no gene match: 9. The CDR3 runs to 15 residues. CDR1 is SGHTA, CDR2 FQGNSA, per germline. CDR3 DNA sequence: TGTGCCAGCAGCCCTTGGTCGGGACAGCCCTACGAGCAGTACTTC. The encoded protein is CASSPWSGQPYEQYF. Variable domain in full (rest from reference TRBV7-2 and TRBJ2-7): GAGVSQSPSNKVTEKGKDVELRCDPISGHTALYWYRQSLGQGLEFLIYFQGNSAPDKSGLPSDRFSAERTGGSVSTLTIQRTQQEDSAVYLCASSPWSGQPYEQYFGPGTRLTVT.

This clone is a singleton in its sample. The genes are TRBV11-2 and TRBJ1-2; D is uncertain. The ends were cut back, 1 base at V and 6 bases at J, with 3 bases in the middle. The CDR3 runs to 11 residues. Germline V gives CDR1 SGHAT, CDR2 FQNNGV. The CDR3 DNA sequence: TGTGCCAGCAGCTTAGGGCATGGCTACACCTTC. It codes for CASSLGHGYTF.

The chain carries TRBV6-6 and TRBJ1-2; D is unresolved. Germline V gene lookup returns CDR1 MNHNY and CDR2 SVGAGI (reference sequence). This CDR3 has 13 amino acids. The V end was cut by 2 bases, the J end by 3 bases, with 7 bases between. CDR3 sequence: CASSYGEDYGYTF. CDR3 sequence (DNA): TGTGCCAGCAGTTACGGGGAAGACTATGGCTACACCTTC.

The J gene is TRBJ1-1, the V gene TRBV3-1 (or the pseudogene TRBV3-2); 7 bases align to TRBD1. The CDR3 is made up of 15 amino acids. Germline loops: CDR1 LGHDT, CDR2 YNNKEL (reference sequence). The V and J ends lost 4 bases and 7 bases, in that order; junction bases with no gene match: 12. CDR3 protein: CASSPLTGSVGEAFF. As DNA, the CDR3 is TGTGCCAGCAGCCCCCTGACAGGGTCAGTCGGTGAAGCTTTCTTT.

This chain connects TRBV27 to TRBJ2-3; maybe TRBD2 (5 bases). The CDR3 extends over 11 amino acids. The germline V gene has CDR1 MNHEY and CDR2 SMNVEV (reference sequence). V lost 3 bases and J lost 8, with 6 bases in between. In DNA form, the CDR3 reads TGTGCCAGCAGTTTGAGCGGTACGCAGTATTTT. Translating it yields CASSLSGTQYF.